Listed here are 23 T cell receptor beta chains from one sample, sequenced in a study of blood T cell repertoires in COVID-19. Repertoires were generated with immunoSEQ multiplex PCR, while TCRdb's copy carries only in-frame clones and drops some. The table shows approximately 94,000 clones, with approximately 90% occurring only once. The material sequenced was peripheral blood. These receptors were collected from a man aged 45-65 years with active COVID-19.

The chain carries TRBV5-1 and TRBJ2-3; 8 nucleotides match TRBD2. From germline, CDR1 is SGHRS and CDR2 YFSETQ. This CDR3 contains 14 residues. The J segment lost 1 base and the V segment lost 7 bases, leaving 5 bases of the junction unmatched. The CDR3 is CASSLAVGTDTQYF. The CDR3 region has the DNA TGCGCCAGCTCACTAGCGGTGGGCACAGATACGCAGTATTTT. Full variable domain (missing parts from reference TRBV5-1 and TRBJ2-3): KAGVTQTPRYLIKTRGQQVTLSCSPISGHRSVSWYQQTPGQGLQFLFEYFSETQRNKGNFPGRFSGRQFSNSRSEMNVSTLELGDSALYLCASSLAVGTDTQYFGPGTRLTVL.

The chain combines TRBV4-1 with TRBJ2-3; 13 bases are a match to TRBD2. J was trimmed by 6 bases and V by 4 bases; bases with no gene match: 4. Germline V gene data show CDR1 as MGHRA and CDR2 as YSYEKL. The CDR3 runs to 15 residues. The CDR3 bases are TGCGCCAGCAGCCCGACTAGCGGGGGGCCGGATACGCAGTATTTT. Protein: CASSPTSGGPDTQYF.

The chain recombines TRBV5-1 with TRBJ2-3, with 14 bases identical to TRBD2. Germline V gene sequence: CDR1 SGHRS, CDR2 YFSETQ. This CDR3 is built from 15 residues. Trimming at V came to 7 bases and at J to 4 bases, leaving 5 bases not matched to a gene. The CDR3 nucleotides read TGCGCCAGCGGACTGGGACTAGCGGGAGCAGATACGCAGTATTTT. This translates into CASGLGLAGADTQYF.

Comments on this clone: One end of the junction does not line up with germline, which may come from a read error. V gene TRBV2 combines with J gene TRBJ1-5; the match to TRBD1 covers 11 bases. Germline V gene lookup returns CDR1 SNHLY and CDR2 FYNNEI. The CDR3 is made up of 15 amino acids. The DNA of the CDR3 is TGTGTCAGCAACCCGGGACAGGGGGGAGATCAGCCCCAGCATTTT. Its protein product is CVSNPGQGGDQPQHF.

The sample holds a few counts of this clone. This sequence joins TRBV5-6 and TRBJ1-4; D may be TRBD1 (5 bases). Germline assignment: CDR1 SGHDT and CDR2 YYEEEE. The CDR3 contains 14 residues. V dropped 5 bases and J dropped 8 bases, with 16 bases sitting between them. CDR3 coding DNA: TGTGCCAGCAGGAAACGGGGGAGTGGGGAAAAACTGTTTTTT. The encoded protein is CASRKRGSGEKLFF.

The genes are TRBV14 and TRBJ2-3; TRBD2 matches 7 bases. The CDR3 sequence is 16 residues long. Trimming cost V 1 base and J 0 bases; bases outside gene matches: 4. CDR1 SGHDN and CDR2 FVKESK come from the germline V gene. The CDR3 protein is CASSQGVAGSTDTQYF. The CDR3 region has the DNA TGTGCCAGCAGCCAAGGAGTAGCGGGCAGCACAGATACGCAGTATTTT.

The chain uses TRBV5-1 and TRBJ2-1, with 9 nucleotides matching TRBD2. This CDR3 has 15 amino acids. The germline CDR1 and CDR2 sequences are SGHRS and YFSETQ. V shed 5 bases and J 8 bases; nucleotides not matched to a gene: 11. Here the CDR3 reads CASRARPSGIDEQFF. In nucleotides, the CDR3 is TGCGCCAGCAGGGCCCGCCCTAGCGGGATCGATGAGCAGTTCTTC.

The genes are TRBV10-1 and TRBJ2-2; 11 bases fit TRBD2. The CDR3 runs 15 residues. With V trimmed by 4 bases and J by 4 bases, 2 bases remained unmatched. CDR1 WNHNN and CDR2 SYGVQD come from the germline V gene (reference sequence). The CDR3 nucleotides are TGCGCCAGCAGTGGACTAGCGGGACCCACCGGGGAGCTGTTTTTT. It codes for CASSGLAGPTGELFF.

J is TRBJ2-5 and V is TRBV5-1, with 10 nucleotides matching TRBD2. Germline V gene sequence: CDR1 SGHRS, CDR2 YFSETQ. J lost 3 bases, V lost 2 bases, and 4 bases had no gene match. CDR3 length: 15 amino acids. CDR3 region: CASSFSGLAKETQYF. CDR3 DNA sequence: TGCGCCAGCAGCTTCTCGGGACTAGCGAAAGAGACCCAGTACTTC.

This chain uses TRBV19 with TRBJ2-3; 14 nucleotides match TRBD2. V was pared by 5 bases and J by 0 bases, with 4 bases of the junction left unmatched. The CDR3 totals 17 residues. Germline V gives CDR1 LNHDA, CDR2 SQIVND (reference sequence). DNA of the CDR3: TGTGCCAGTAGTCCGGGACTAGCGGGGGCTAGCACAGATACGCAGTATTTT. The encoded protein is CASSPGLAGASTDTQYF.

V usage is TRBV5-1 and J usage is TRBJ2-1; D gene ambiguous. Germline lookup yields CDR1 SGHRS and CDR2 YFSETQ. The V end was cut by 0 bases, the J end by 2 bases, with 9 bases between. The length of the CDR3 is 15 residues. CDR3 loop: CASSLARSAYNEQFF. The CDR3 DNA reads TGCGCCAGCAGCTTGGCCCGGTCCGCCTACAATGAGCAGTTCTTC.

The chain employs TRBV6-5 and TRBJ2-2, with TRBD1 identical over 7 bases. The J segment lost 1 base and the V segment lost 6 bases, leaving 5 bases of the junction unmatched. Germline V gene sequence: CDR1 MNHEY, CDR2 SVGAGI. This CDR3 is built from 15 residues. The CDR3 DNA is TGTGCCAGCAGAACTCGACAGGGGAACACCGGGGAGCTGTTTTTT. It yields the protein CASRTRQGNTGELFF.

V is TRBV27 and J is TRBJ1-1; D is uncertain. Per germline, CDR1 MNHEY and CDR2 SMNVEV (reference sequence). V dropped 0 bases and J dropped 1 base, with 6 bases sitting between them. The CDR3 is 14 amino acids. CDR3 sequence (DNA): TGTGCCAGCAGTTTATCCCTAGGGAACACTGAAGCTTTCTTT. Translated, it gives CASSLSLGNTEAFF.

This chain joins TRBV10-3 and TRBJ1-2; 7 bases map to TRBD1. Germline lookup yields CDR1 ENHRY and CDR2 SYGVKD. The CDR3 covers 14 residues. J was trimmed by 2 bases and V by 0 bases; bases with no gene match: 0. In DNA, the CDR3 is TGTGCCATCAGTGAGTCGGGACAGAACTATGGCTACACCTTC. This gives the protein CAISESGQNYGYTF.

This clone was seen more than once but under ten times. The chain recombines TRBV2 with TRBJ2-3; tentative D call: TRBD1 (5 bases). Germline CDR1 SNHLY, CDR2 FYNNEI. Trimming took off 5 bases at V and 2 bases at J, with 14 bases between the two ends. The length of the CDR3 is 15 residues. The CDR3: CASSTRQTLTDTQYF. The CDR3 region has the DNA TGTGCCAGCAGTACCCGACAGACTCTCACAGATACGCAGTATTTT.

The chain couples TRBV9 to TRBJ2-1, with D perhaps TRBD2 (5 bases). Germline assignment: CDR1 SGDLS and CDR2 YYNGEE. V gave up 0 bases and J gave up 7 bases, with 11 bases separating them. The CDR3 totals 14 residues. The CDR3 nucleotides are TGTGCCAGCAGCGTAGCCTGGCCGGGGAATGAGCAGTTCTTC. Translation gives CASSVAWPGNEQFF.

The CDR3 region is CASSSDRGRVYGYTF. The CDR3 DNA follows: TGTGCCAGCAGCTCCGACAGGGGACGAGTATATGGCTACACCTTC. The genes are TRBV7-9 and TRBJ1-2, with 8 bases matching TRBD1. The CDR3 runs 15 residues. CDR1 SEHNR and CDR2 FQNEAQ come from the germline V gene (reference sequence). V was pared by 4 bases and J by 5 bases, with 9 bases of the junction left unmatched.

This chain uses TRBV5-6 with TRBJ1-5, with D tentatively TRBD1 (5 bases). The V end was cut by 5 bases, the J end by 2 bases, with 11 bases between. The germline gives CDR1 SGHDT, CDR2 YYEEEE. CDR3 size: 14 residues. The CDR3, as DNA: TGTGCCAGCAGATATTGGGGGGGCAATCAGCCCCAGCATTTT. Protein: CASRYWGGNQPQHF.

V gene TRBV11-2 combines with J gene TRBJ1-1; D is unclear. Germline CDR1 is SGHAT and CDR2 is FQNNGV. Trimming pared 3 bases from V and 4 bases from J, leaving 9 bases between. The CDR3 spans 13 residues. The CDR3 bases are TGTGCCAGCAGCTTGAACTCGGGCACTGAAGCTTTCTTT. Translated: CASSLNSGTEAFF.

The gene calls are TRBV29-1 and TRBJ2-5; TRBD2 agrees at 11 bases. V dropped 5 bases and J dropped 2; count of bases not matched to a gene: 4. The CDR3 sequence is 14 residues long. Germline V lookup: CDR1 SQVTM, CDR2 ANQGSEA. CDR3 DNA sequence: TGCAGCGTTACTAGCGGGGGAGGTCAAGAGACCCAGTACTTC. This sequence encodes CSVTSGGGQETQYF.

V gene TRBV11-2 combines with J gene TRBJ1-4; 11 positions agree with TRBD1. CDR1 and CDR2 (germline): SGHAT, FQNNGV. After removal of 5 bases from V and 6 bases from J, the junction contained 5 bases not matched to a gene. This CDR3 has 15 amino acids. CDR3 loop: CASSLDRGRDEKLFF. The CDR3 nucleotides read TGTGCCAGCAGCCTGGACAGGGGGCGGGATGAAAAACTGTTTTTT.

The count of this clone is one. The CDR3 reads CASSLTGIEETQYF. The CDR3 region has the DNA TGCGCCAGCAGCTTAACGGGGATCGAAGAGACCCAGTACTTC. The V gene is TRBV5-1, the J gene TRBJ2-5, with a tentative D call TRBD2 (5 bases). Trimming removed 2 bases from V and 3 bases from J, with 11 bases in between. The CDR3 runs 14 residues. The V gene's germline CDR1 is SGHRS and CDR2 YFSETQ.

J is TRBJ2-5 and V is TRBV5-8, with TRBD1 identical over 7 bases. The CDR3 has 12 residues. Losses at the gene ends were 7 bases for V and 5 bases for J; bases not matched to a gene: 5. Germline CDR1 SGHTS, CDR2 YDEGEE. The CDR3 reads CASPTGLETQYF. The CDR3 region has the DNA TGTGCCAGCCCGACAGGGTTGGAGACCCAGTACTTC.